This record covers a single TCR beta chain. The antigen is not known. These data originate in a study of shared clonotypes between healthy human individuals. Study-wide results and caveats: Compared with memory subsets, naive subsets generally had larger estimated richness. Limited genetic and exposure-history diversity came from having few donors.

With 3 bases removed from V and 7 bases from J, the gap between germline ends came to 10 bases. The CDR3 totals 12 residues. Germline V gene lookup returns CDR1 SGDLS and CDR2 YYNGEE. The assay was immunoSEQ multiplex PCR, and TCRdb's table has in-frame clones only and misses some. The sample consists of approximately 980,000 clones, approximately 80% of them appearing once. Sequenced input: memory CD4+ T cells sorted from blood. Regarding subset: CD45RA-negative fraction. This clonotype was obtained from a man aged 18 to 29 in good health. V and J are TRBV9 and TRBJ1-2, with no clear D. CDR3 coding DNA: TGTGCCAGCAGCGGCGCCCGGGGTGGCTACACCTTC. Protein product: CASSGARGGYTF.